This T cell receptor beta chain appears in the sequencing data of a study of cytomegalovirus exposure and HLA in healthy donors. Study results and caveats: The analysis excluded some indistinguishable V segments, including TRBV6-2 and TRBV6-3. What was likely a sequencing artifact was a cluster of highly shared sequence variants. In a later analysis, V- and J-gene trimming of beta chains associated with a DCLRE1C missense variant, replicated independently.

The V segment lost 4 bases and the J segment 1 base; nucleotides outside the gene matches: 7. The CDR3 consists of 16 residues. Germline assignment: CDR1 SGHDT and CDR2 YYEEEE. With regard to this clone: The antigen is unknown.

Primers: 60 Vbeta forward and 13 Jbeta reverse. Per the authors' pipeline: Roughly 11 million shared chains were among around 78 million unique TCR beta chains counted in a later analysis. Method: immunoSEQ multiplex PCR; TCRdb's copy keeps in-frame clones and lacks some. V, J and clone size derive from that table, while D and trimming were established from the DNA sequence. The sample yields some 120,000 clones, more than 60% seen once. Sequenced input: PBMCs. The rearrangement uses TRBV5-6 and TRBJ2-7; 11 nucleotides line up with TRBD1. This receptor was identified in a female donor in good health and CMV-seronegative. CDR3 in amino acids: CASSLGQGAGSYEQYF. In nucleotides, the CDR3 is TGTGCCAGCAGCCTTGGACAGGGGGCGGGTTCCTACGAGCAGTACTTC.